This record looks at one T cell receptor beta chain sequence and its context. This record belongs to a study of sequential checkpoint blockade in melanoma. Treatment noted: randomized to nivolumab then ipilimumab (arm A) or the reverse (arm B). None of the patients previously received DNA-damaging chemotherapy. Sorted cells were live CD3+CD8+, lacking CD19 and CD56, from PBMCs. From germline, CDR1 is MDHEN and CDR2 SYDVKM. There are 13 residues in the CDR3. V shed 2 bases and J shed 6 bases, with 10 bases lying between them. Sequencing used immunoSEQ multiplex PCR; TCRdb keeps in-frame clones, though not all of them. The sample holds tens of thousands of clones, 70% to 90% seen once.

The input for sequencing was CD8+ T cells sorted from blood (inferred from file names), taken from a patient given nivolumab and ipilimumab in sequence. This sequence originates from a human donor with melanoma. The V call is TRBV28, the J call TRBJ1-1; maybe TRBD1 (6 bases). The CDR3: CASSLTGFAEAFF. Here the CDR3 DNA reads TGTGCCAGCAGTTTAACAGGGTTCGCTGAAGCTTTCTTT.